This TCR beta chain comes out of a study of blood T cells in healthy people across ages. Using a J-beta primer mix together with a sample-barcoded 5' primer, a second PCR was run for roughly 7 to 12 cycles. TCRdb re-derived calls from the 5' RACE reads in MiXCR, one entry per CDR3 protein. The sample carries around 940,000 distinct CDR3 sequences, roughly 51% recorded once. The donors, healthy Caucasians from Russia, were aged roughly 6 to 90. Remarks on this clonotype: At one end the junction does not follow the germline gene, possibly because of a read error.

The CDR3 runs to 13 residues. Germline CDR1 DFQATT, CDR2 SNEGSKA (reference sequence). This rearrangement joins TRBV20-1 to TRBJ1-5, with TRBD1 as a possible D gene (5 bases). Source material: blood. This TCR was recovered from a woman aged 55-70 years in good health. The CDR3 region has the DNA TGCAGCGCTATGGGGCAGGCCGATCAGCCCCAGCATTTT. Protein: CSAMGQADQPQHF.